A selection of T cell receptor beta chains follows, all from one sample in a study of cytomegalovirus exposure and HLA in healthy donors. Measured with immunoSEQ multiplex PCR; TCRdb has only the in-frame clones, and not every one. This repertoire shows 150,000 or so clones, 65% to 85% found once; its top ten account for 6.5% to 8.5%. Sequencing used PBMCs. The receptors derive from a woman aged 40 to 50 in good health and CMV-seropositive. CDR3s include the opening cysteine and the closing phenylalanine or tryptophan. Each record gives: J gene, D gene, V gene, clone size, CDR3 protein, CDR3 DNA. A D gene is named only where the DNA matches it firmly. Where a row states a size, it is once, few, many or the class of an expanded clone; other rows omit it.

TRBJ1-4	.	TRBV15	.	CATSRVTREKLFF	TGTGCCACCAGCAGAGTTACGCGGGAAAAACTGTTTTTT
TRBJ2-7	TRBD2	TRBV29-1	.	CSVDAGVAYEQYF	TGCAGCGTTGACGCGGGGGTGGCCTACGAGCAGTACTTC
TRBJ2-3	.	TRBV11-1	few	CASSPFTLTGTDTQYF	TGTGCCAGCAGCCCGTTTACCCTAACTGGCACAGATACGCAGTATTTT
TRBJ1-1	.	TRBV15	.	CATSGHRNTEAFF	TGTGCCACCAGCGGACACAGGAACACTGAAGCTTTCTTT
TRBJ1-2	.	TRBV19	.	CASSIAGYGYTF	TGTGCCAGTAGTATAGCGGGCTATGGCTACACCTTC
TRBJ2-7	TRBD1	TRBV25-1	.	CARWTGFYEQYF	TGTGCCAGATGGACAGGGTTCTACGAGCAGTACTTC
TRBJ2-1	TRBD1	TRBV28	.	CASSSGGQGGNEQFF	TGTGCCAGCAGTTCCGGAGGACAGGGCGGCAATGAGCAGTTCTTC
TRBJ2-1	TRBD2	TRBV10-3	.	CAISESWTSGGRHEQFF	TGTGCCATCAGTGAGTCGTGGACTAGCGGGGGTAGGCATGAGCAGTTCTTC
TRBJ2-1	TRBD2	TRBV4-2	.	CASSQVASGGAEKNEQFF	TGTGCCAGCAGCCAAGTGGCTAGCGGGGGGGCCGAGAAGAATGAGCAGTTCTTC
TRBJ2-2	TRBD2	TRBV6-5	once	CASSYLTSGRPGELFF	TGTGCCAGCAGTTACTTGACTAGCGGGCGCCCCGGGGAGCTGTTTTTT
TRBJ1-6	.	TRBV9	.	CASSVAAAESYNSPLHF	TGTGCCAGCAGCGTAGCCGCCGCGGAGTCCTATAATTCACCCCTCCACTTT
TRBJ1-2	.	TRBV7-2	.	CASSYYRQENYGYTF	TGTGCCAGCAGTTATTACCGACAGGAAAACTATGGCTACACCTTC
TRBJ2-3	TRBD2	TRBV5-6	once	CASSFLAGVLDTQYF	TGTGCCAGCAGCTTCCTAGCGGGGGTCTTGGATACGCAGTATTTT
TRBJ1-5	.	TRBV19	.	CASSIVNQPQHF	TGTGCCAGTAGTATCGTAAATCAGCCCCAGCATTTT
TRBJ1-1	.	TRBV7-9	few	CASSAPTALGTEAFF	TGTGCCAGCAGCGCCCCTACAGCTCTGGGCACTGAAGCTTTCTTT
TRBJ1-3	TRBD1	TRBV11-2	.	CASSLLGTGNPSGNTIYF	TGTGCCAGCAGCTTACTGGGGACAGGGAATCCGTCTGGAAACACCATATATTTT
TRBJ1-1	.	TRBV19	.	CASSISSGGAKGTAFF	TGTGCCAGTAGTATCAGTTCGGGGGGCGCGAAAGGTACAGCTTTCTTT
TRBJ1-3	TRBD1	TRBV7-4	.	CASSLGGPGTAAFSGNTIYF	TGTGCCAGCAGCTTAGGGGGCCCCGGGACAGCCGCCTTCTCTGGAAACACCATATATTTT
TRBJ1-2	TRBD1	TRBV27	.	CASSAHKGAGYTF	TGTGCCAGCAGTGCCCATAAGGGGGCTGGCTACACCTTC
TRBJ2-1	TRBD2	TRBV18	.	CASSPTGLVYNEQFF	TGTGCCAGCTCACCAACGGGACTAGTCTACAATGAGCAGTTCTTC
TRBJ1-3	.	TRBV7-9	.	CASSPSSGNTIYF	TGTGCCAGCAGCCCATCCTCTGGAAACACCATATATTTT
TRBJ2-7	.	TRBV6-5	.	CASSYLSGTEQYF	TGTGCCAGCAGTTACTTGTCAGGAACCGAGCAGTACTTC
TRBJ1-5	.	TRBV6-1	.	CASIQGIRNQPQHF	TGTGCCAGCATCCAGGGAATTCGCAATCAGCCCCAGCATTTT
TRBJ2-3	TRBD2	TRBV5-1	.	CASSAGGASGSRDTQYF	TGCGCCAGCAGCGCGGGGGGGGCTAGCGGGTCCAGGGATACGCAGTATTTT
TRBJ1-1	.	TRBV14	.	CASSPLMGGTEAFF	TGTGCCAGCAGCCCCCTTATGGGGGGGACTGAAGCTTTCTTT
TRBJ2-1	TRBD2	TRBV2	.	CASTPPGGLNEQFF	TGTGCCAGCACCCCTCCCGGGGGGTTGAATGAGCAGTTCTTC
TRBJ1-2	.	TRBV5-1	few	CASRGESSGYTF	TGCGCCAGCAGAGGGGAAAGTAGTGGCTACACCTTC
TRBJ1-1	.	TRBV11-1	.	CASSLDRSPEAFF	TGTGCCAGCAGCTTAGACAGAAGCCCTGAAGCTTTCTTT
TRBJ2-6	TRBD2	TRBV11-2	.	CASSPDSGGISGANVLTF	TGTGCCAGCAGCCCCGATAGCGGGGGGATCTCTGGGGCCAACGTCCTGACTTTC
TRBJ1-1	.	TRBV20-1	once	CSAHPPQGAFF	TGCAGTGCTCACCCCCCTCAGGGAGCTTTCTTT
TRBJ1-2	.	TRBV7-3	.	CASSFPGPPADGYTF	TGTGCCAGCAGCTTCCCAGGGCCCCCGGCAGATGGCTACACCTTC
TRBJ2-2	.	TRBV7-9	.	CASSSGQRGTGELFF	TGTGCCAGCAGCTCCGGACAGAGAGGGACCGGGGAGCTGTTTTTT
TRBJ1-4	.	TRBV28	once	CASSLAGDNEKLFF	TGTGCCAGCAGTTTGGCAGGGGACAATGAAAAACTGTTTTTT
TRBJ1-2	.	TRBV19	.	CASSNNPGANYGYTF	TGTGCCAGTAGTAACAACCCCGGAGCTAACTATGGCTACACCTTC
TRBJ1-6	TRBD1	TRBV2	.	CASSVQQGANSPLHF	TGTGCCAGCAGCGTACAACAGGGGGCTAATTCACCCCTCCACTTT
TRBJ2-6	.	TRBV4-2	.	CASSQDTSGANGLTF	TGTGCCAGCAGCCAAGATACGTCTGGGGCCAACGGCCTGACTTTC
TRBJ2-7	TRBD1	TRBV7-3	once	CASSREGGTYEQYF	TGTGCCAGCAGCCGTGAAGGGGGCACCTACGAGCAGTACTTC
TRBJ2-5	TRBD1	TRBV10-3	.	CAISEGAGGQTQYF	TGTGCCATCAGTGAGGGGGCAGGGGGACAGACCCAGTACTTC
TRBJ1-2	.	TRBV4-2	.	CASSQETGAYGYTF	TGTGCCAGCAGCCAAGAGACAGGCGCCTATGGCTACACCTTC